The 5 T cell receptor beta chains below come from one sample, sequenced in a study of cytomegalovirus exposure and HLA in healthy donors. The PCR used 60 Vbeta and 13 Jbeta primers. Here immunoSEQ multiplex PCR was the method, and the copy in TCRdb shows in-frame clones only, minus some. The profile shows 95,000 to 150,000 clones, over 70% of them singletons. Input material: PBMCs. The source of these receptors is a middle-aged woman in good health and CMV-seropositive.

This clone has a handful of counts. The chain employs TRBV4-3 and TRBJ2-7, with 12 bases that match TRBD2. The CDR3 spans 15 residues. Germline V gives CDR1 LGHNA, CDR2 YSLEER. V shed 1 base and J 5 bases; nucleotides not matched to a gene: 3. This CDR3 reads CASSQGASGRDEQYF. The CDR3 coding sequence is TGCGCCAGCAGCCAAGGGGCTAGCGGGAGGGACGAGCAGTACTTC.

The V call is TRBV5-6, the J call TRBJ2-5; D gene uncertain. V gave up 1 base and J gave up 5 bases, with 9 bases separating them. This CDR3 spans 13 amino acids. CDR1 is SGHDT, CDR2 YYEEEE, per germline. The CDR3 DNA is TGTGCCAGCAGCTTGACAGTAGGCGAGACCCAGTACTTC. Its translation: CASSLTVGETQYF.

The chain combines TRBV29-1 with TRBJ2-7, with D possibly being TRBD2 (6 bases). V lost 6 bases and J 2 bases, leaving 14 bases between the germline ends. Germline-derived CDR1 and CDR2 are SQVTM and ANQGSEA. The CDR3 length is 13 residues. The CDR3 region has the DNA TGCAGCGTAGAACTAGCTACTGCCTACGAGCAGTACTTC. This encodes CSVELATAYEQYF.

The CDR3, as DNA: TGTGCCAGCAGTGCCGAGGACAGGTTCACAGATACGCAGTATTTT. Protein sequence: CASSAEDRFTDTQYF. The rearrangement uses TRBV6-4 and TRBJ2-3; TRBD1 matches 7 bases. Germline-derived CDR1 and CDR2 are MRHNA and SNTAGT. This CDR3 has 15 amino acids. Losses at the gene ends were 4 bases for V and 2 bases for J; bases not matched to a gene: 6.

The CDR3 DNA is TGTGCCAGCAGTTTATGGGCCAGCGGGAGACCAAATGAGCAGTTCTTC. Translation: CASSLWASGRPNEQFF. The V and J genes are TRBV28 and TRBJ2-1; TRBD2 aligns across 8 bases. The CDR3 runs to 16 residues. In germline, CDR1 is MDHEN, CDR2 SYDVKM. V trimming: 0 bases; J trimming: 7 bases; junction bases outside the gene matches: 8.